This TCR beta chain was identified during a study of blood T cells in healthy people across ages. Study information: Template switching captured about one barcoded beta molecule per two T cells.

Remarks on this clonotype: Antigen specificity is unknown.

Per the germline V gene, CDR1 is DFQATT and CDR2 is SNEGSKA (reference sequence). Trimming left V 0 bases short and J 4 bases short, with 12 bases between. CDR3 size: 15 residues. A J-beta primer mix and a sample-barcoded 5' primer were used in a second PCR of about 7 to 12 cycles. MiXCR, applied by TCRdb to the 5' RACE reads, yields one record per CDR3 protein. Among about 620,000 distinct CDR3 sequences listed, 21% were seen once. Regarding the study as a whole: The fall in TCR beta diversity per million T cells was roughly linear with age.

The clonotype originates from a man in his 70s in good health. The chain links TRBV20-1 to TRBJ1-4, with a weak D call TRBD1 (5 bases). Sequenced material: blood. CDR3 bases: TGCAGTGCTAGAGATGTAGGGGCCAATAATGAAAAACTGTTTTTT. It is translated as CSARDVGANNEKLFF.